This T cell receptor (beta chain) stems from a study of blood T cell dynamics during melanoma immunotherapy. On the study more broadly: Metastatic melanoma patients received first-line pembrolizumab or nivolumab plus ipilimumab.

In regard to this clone: The antigen is not known.

Measured with immunoSEQ multiplex PCR; TCRdb has only the in-frame clones, and not every one. This repertoire shows 10,000 to 15,000 clones, less than 85% found once; its top ten account for roughly 9%. J lost 5 bases, V lost 1 base, and 4 bases had no gene match. The CDR3 sequence is 15 residues long. Germline CDR1 reads PRHDT; CDR2 reads FYEKMQ (reference sequence). Sample time point: pre-treatment baseline. Blood was drawn before treatment and at week 3 after checkpoint blockade. At 12 weeks after first infusion, RECIST 1.1 defined response for most patients. The study, taken as a whole, reports: Whether repertoire-driving clones were melanoma-specific could not be determined.

The receptor comes from a human donor with melanoma. The gene calls are TRBV13 and TRBJ2-5; 10 bases match TRBD1. The sequenced sample was blood, obtained from a patient treated with checkpoint blockade. In DNA form, the CDR3 reads TGTGCCAGCAGCTTAGAGACAGGGGGCATGGAGACCCAGTACTTC. It translates to CASSLETGGMETQYF.